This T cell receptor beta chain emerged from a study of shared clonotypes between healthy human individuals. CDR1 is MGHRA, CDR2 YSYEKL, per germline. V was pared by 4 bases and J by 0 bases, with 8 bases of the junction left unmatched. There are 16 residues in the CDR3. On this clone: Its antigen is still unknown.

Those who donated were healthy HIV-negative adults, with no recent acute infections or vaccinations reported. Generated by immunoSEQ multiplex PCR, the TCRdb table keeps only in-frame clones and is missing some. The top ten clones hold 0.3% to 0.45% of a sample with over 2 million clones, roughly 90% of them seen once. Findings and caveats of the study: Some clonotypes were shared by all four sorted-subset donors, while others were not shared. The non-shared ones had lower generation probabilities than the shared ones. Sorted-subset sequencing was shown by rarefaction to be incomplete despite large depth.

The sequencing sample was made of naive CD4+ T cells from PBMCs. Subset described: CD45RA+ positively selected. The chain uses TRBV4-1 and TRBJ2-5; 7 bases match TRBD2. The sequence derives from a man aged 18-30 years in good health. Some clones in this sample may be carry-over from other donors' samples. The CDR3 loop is CASSPHPTSDQETQYF. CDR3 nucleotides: TGCGCCAGCAGCCCCCACCCCACTAGCGACCAAGAGACCCAGTACTTC.